What follows are 27 T cell receptor beta chains derived from one specimen sequenced in a study of T cell changes during pregnancy in multiple sclerosis. This table comes from immunoSEQ multiplex PCR, and its TCRdb copy is limited to in-frame clones, with some not included. The sample gives tens of thousands of clones, over 75% of which show up once; around 0.85% is in the top ten. The material sequenced was peripheral blood, taken before pregnancy. The receptor source for this set is a female donor with multiple sclerosis, enrolled in a pregnancy study.

The V gene is TRBV11-3, the J gene TRBJ2-2; D is undetermined. V lost 1 base, J lost 6 bases, and 6 bases lay in between. The CDR3 totals 13 residues. Germline V gives CDR1 SGHNT, CDR2 YENEEA. Here the CDR3 reads CASSLVEAGELFF. CDR3 sequence (DNA): TGTGCCAGCAGCTTAGTAGAAGCCGGGGAGCTGTTTTTT.

The chain employs TRBV7-3 and TRBJ2-1; 13 nucleotides line up with TRBD2. Germline V gene sequence: CDR1 SGHTA, CDR2 FQGTGA. Trimming cost V 1 base and J 7 bases; bases outside gene matches: 7. This CDR3 is 17 amino acids long. As DNA, the CDR3 is TGTGCCAGCAGCTTAAGAGCCCCGGGACTAGCGGGGAATGAGCAGTTCTTC. Translating it yields CASSLRAPGLAGNEQFF. The complete variable domain, with remaining parts taken from reference TRBV7-3 and TRBJ2-1, reads GAGVSQTPSNKVTEKGKYVELRCDPISGHTALYWYRQSLGQGPEFLIYFQGTGAADDSGLPNDRFFAVRPEGSVSTLKIQRTERGDSAVYLCASSLRAPGLAGNEQFFGPGTRLTVL.

V is TRBV13 and J is TRBJ2-7; 11 bases map to TRBD2. Per the germline V gene, CDR1 is PRHDT and CDR2 is FYEKMQ (reference sequence). The CDR3 sequence is 16 residues long. Trimming took 3 bases from V and 6 from J; bases not matched to a gene: 10. CDR3 amino acids: CASSFGGTSGSLEQYF. The CDR3 DNA is TGTGCCAGCAGCTTCGGGGGGACTAGCGGCTCTCTCGAGCAGTACTTC.

This rearrangement joins TRBV4-3 to TRBJ1-2, with 7 bases that match TRBD1. Germline V lookup: CDR1 LGHNA, CDR2 YSLEER. This CDR3 region has 15 residues. The J segment lost 2 bases and the V segment lost 2 bases, leaving 5 bases of the junction unmatched. The CDR3 loop is CASSQRQGWNYGYTF. The CDR3 nucleotides are TGCGCCAGCAGCCAACGACAGGGATGGAACTATGGCTACACCTTC.

J is TRBJ1-4 and V is TRBV28, with a possible D match to TRBD1 (5 bases). CDR1 MDHEN and CDR2 SYDVKM come from the germline V gene. Trimming cost V 5 bases and J 8 bases, with 18 bases left between them. The CDR3 sequence is 15 residues long. The CDR3: CASSPEGRLIEKLFF. Here the CDR3 DNA reads TGTGCCAGCAGTCCCGAGGGGAGGCTGATAGAAAAACTGTTTTTT. The complete variable domain, with remaining parts taken from reference TRBV28 and TRBJ1-4, reads DVKVTQSSRYLVKRTGEKVFLECVQDMDHENMFWYRQDPGLGLRLIYFSYDVKMKEKGDIPEGYSVSREKKERFSLILESASTNQTSMYLCASSPEGRLIEKLFFGSGTQLSVL.

The rearrangement links TRBV19 to TRBJ1-2; 8 bases are shared with TRBD1. Per the germline V gene, CDR1 is LNHDA and CDR2 is SQIVND (reference sequence). The CDR3 contains 14 residues. The J segment lost 4 bases and the V segment lost 5 bases, leaving 6 bases of the junction unmatched. In nucleotides, the CDR3 is TGTGCCAGTAGTTTTCAGGGGGCGCTCTATGGCTACACCTTC. The encoded protein is CASSFQGALYGYTF.

The chain recombines TRBV19 with TRBJ2-5; the match to TRBD2 covers 9 bases. The CDR3 sequence is 15 residues long. CDR1 is LNHDA, CDR2 SQIVND, per germline (reference sequence). V was pared by 6 bases and J by 1 base, with 6 bases of the junction left unmatched. The CDR3, as DNA: TGTGCCAGTAGCAACCGACTAGCGGCCCAAGAGACCCAGTACTTC. It encodes CASSNRLAAQETQYF. The whole variable domain, remainder taken from reference TRBV19 and TRBJ2-5, is DGGITQSPKYLFRKEGQNVTLSCEQNLNHDAMYWYRQDPGQGLRLIYYSQIVNDFQKGDIAEGYSVSREKKESFPLTVTSAQKNPTAFYLCASSNRLAAQETQYFGPGTRLLVL.

This clone was seen a few times. The gene calls are TRBV2 and TRBJ2-1; 9 bases are shared with TRBD2. The CDR3 has 15 residues. Trimming removed 3 bases from V and 10 bases from J; junction bases left unmatched: 10. CDR1 and CDR2 (germline): SNHLY, FYNNEI. The CDR3 loop reads CASSEAGGLGREQFF. The CDR3 nucleotides are TGTGCCAGCAGTGAGGCGGGGGGGCTAGGTAGGGAGCAGTTCTTC.

The chain recombines TRBV5-6 with TRBJ1-1; D might be TRBD1 (6 bases). The V gene lost 0 bases and the J gene lost 3 bases, with 15 bases spanning the gap. The CDR3 loop spans 16 amino acids. CDR1 is SGHDT and CDR2 is YYEEEE in the germline V gene. The CDR3 spells CASSLVQGPQYTEAFF. Here the CDR3 DNA reads TGTGCCAGCAGCTTGGTACAGGGCCCACAATACACTGAAGCTTTCTTT.

CDR3 DNA: TGTGCCAGCAGTGTCTCCAATGAGCAGTTCTTC. The encoded protein is CASSVSNEQFF. The chain employs TRBV6-1 and TRBJ2-1, with D unclear. Per the germline V gene, CDR1 is MNHNS and CDR2 is SASEGT. CDR3 size: 11 residues. The germline V and J ends were trimmed by 4 bases and 6 bases, with 4 bases remaining between them.

The chain combines TRBV4-3 with TRBJ1-2, with unresolved D. CDR3 length: 13 amino acids. Germline lookup yields CDR1 LGHNA and CDR2 YSLEER. Trimming cost V 0 bases and J 3 bases, with 5 bases left between them. The CDR3 loop is CASSQDPYYGYTF. CDR3 coding DNA: TGCGCCAGCAGCCAAGATCCGTACTATGGCTACACCTTC.

The chain links TRBV10-3 to TRBJ2-1; TRBD1 aligns across 8 bases. Trimming cost V 10 bases and J 6 bases; bases outside gene matches: 5. Germline loops: CDR1 ENHRY, CDR2 SYGVKD. CDR3 length: 12 residues. The CDR3 DNA follows: TGTGCCACCAAGGGGACAGGCAATGAGCAGTTCTTC. It encodes CATKGTGNEQFF.

This sequence joins TRBV6-6 and TRBJ1-1, with 11 bases matching TRBD1. This CDR3 contains 15 residues. Germline V gene lookup returns CDR1 MNHNY and CDR2 SVGAGI (reference sequence). Trimming removed 5 bases from V and 5 bases from J; junction bases left unmatched: 7. CDR3 sequence (DNA): TGTGCCAGCAGTCACGGACAGGGGGCGTGGACTGAAGCTTTCTTT. It translates to CASSHGQGAWTEAFF.

The chain combines TRBV6-6 with TRBJ1-1, with D possibly matching TRBD1 (5 bases). The V gene lost 8 bases and the J gene lost 3 bases, with 10 bases spanning the gap. This CDR3 has 12 amino acids. From germline, CDR1 is MNHNY and CDR2 SVGAGI (reference sequence). The CDR3: CASFLGDTEAFF. Here the CDR3 DNA reads TGTGCCAGCTTCCTAGGGGACACTGAAGCTTTCTTT.

The CDR3 loop is CASSQDIRGAGGNTIYF. CDR3 bases: TGCGCCAGCAGCCAAGATATCAGGGGCGCGGGTGGAAACACCATATATTTT. V usage is TRBV4-3 and J usage is TRBJ1-3; TRBD1 might be the D (6 bases). This CDR3 contains 17 residues. The ends were cut back, 0 bases at V and 3 bases at J, with 15 bases in the middle. Germline assignment: CDR1 LGHNA and CDR2 YSLEER.

CDR3 protein: CASSYPGEGETQYF. DNA of the CDR3: TGTGCCAGCAGTTACCCGGGGGAAGGGGAGACCCAGTACTTC. The gene calls are TRBV6-5 and TRBJ2-5, with D perhaps matching TRBD2 (6 bases). This CDR3 region has 14 residues. CDR1 and CDR2 (germline): MNHEY, SVGAGI. Trimming took off 2 bases at V and 5 bases at J, with 12 bases between the two ends.

The CDR3 nucleotides are TGTGCCAGCAGGGGGGACAGGGAAAATCAGCCCCAGCATTTT. This translates into CASRGDRENQPQHF. The chain links TRBV2 to TRBJ1-5; 9 bases map to TRBD1. The CDR3 length is 14 residues. Trimming cost V 6 bases and J 4 bases; bases outside gene matches: 4. CDR1 is SNHLY, CDR2 FYNNEI, per germline.

This clone was observed a single time. The rearrangement links TRBV5-4 to TRBJ2-7; TRBD2 is a possible D gene (5 bases). The ends were cut back, 2 bases at V and 6 bases at J, with 6 bases in the middle. Germline V gene data show CDR1 as SGHNT and CDR2 as YYREEE (reference sequence). This CDR3 is 11 amino acids long. The CDR3 nucleotides are TGTGCCAGCAGCTTCGAGGGCGAGCAGTACTTC. Translating it yields CASSFEGEQYF.

The V and J genes are TRBV7-3 and TRBJ2-2; 8 bases fit TRBD1. V was pared by 2 bases and J by 5 bases, with 7 bases of the junction left unmatched. Germline loops: CDR1 SGHTA, CDR2 FQGTGA. The CDR3 length is 16 residues. The CDR3 nucleotides read TGTGCCAGCAGCTTACTCCAGGGGGCTTCTACCGGGGAGCTGTTTTTT. Translating it yields CASSLLQGASTGELFF.

The DNA of the CDR3 is TGTGCCAGCAGCGGACTAGCGGGGGTAGGAGACAATGAGCAGTTCTTC. Its translation: CASSGLAGVGDNEQFF. The chain carries TRBV9 and TRBJ2-1, with 12 bases fitting TRBD2. CDR1 SGDLS and CDR2 YYNGEE come from the germline V gene. The CDR3 is made up of 16 amino acids. J lost 5 bases, V lost 3 bases, and 6 bases had no gene match.

This clone was picked up a small number of times. The chain employs TRBV4-2 and TRBJ1-4; possibly TRBD1 for D (5 bases). This CDR3 contains 15 residues. The germline CDR1 and CDR2 sequences are LGHNA and YNFKEQ. The V and J ends lost 0 bases and 4 bases respectively, with 9 bases between them. Here the CDR3 DNA reads TGTGCCAGCAGCCAAGATGGGAGGGGTAATGAAAAACTGTTTTTT. It encodes CASSQDGRGNEKLFF.

This clone is a singleton in its sample. This sequence joins TRBV6-5 and TRBJ2-5, with a possible D match to TRBD1 (5 bases). CDR1 is MNHEY, CDR2 SVGAGI, per germline. V was clipped by 10 bases and J by 5 bases, with 14 bases between them. The CDR3 sequence is 12 residues long. CDR3 nucleotide sequence: TGTGCCACACAGGAGACTCGGGAGACCCAGTACTTC. Residues: CATQETRETQYF.

The CDR3 region has the DNA TGTGCCAGCAGCTTAAACGGACAGGGGATAGCAGATACGCAGTATTTT. It specifies CASSLNGQGIADTQYF. The V and J genes are TRBV7-3 and TRBJ2-3; 9 bases agree with TRBD1. The CDR3 is made up of 16 amino acids. V shed 1 base and J 4 bases; nucleotides not matched to a gene: 6. Germline V gives CDR1 SGHTA, CDR2 FQGTGA.

The chain joins TRBV11-2 to TRBJ2-7; TRBD1 agrees at 7 bases. The germline V gene has CDR1 SGHAT and CDR2 FQNNGV. CDR3 length: 18 residues. After removal of 5 bases from V and 1 base from J, the junction contained 17 bases not matched to a gene. In DNA, the CDR3 is TGTGCCAGCAGCCGAGGCAGGGGGACGCGGAAATTTTCCTACGAGCAGTACTTC. Translated: CASSRGRGTRKFSYEQYF.

The chain is built from TRBV7-2 and TRBJ1-5; maybe TRBD1 (5 bases). This CDR3 is 15 amino acids long. From germline, CDR1 is SGHTA and CDR2 FQGNSA. Trimming took off 5 bases at V and 6 bases at J, with 17 bases between the two ends. DNA of the CDR3: TGTGCCAGCAGCCCCGCTTCGACAGTGTTTCAGCCCCAGCATTTT. Protein sequence: CASSPASTVFQPQHF.

The gene calls are TRBV7-3 and TRBJ2-1; 7 bases map to TRBD1. The V gene end was trimmed by 7 bases and the J gene end by 3 bases; junction bases not matched to a gene: 6. From germline, CDR1 is SGHTA and CDR2 FQGTGA. The CDR3 is made up of 14 amino acids. Here the CDR3 reads CASNRDSSYNEQFF. The DNA of the CDR3 is TGTGCCAGCAACCGGGACAGCAGCTACAATGAGCAGTTCTTC.

This clone is a singleton in its sample. The V and J genes are TRBV19 and TRBJ1-2; tentative D call: TRBD1 (6 bases). V lost 3 bases and J 3 bases, leaving 11 bases between the germline ends. Germline loops: CDR1 LNHDA, CDR2 SQIVND (reference sequence). The CDR3 is 14 residues long. The DNA for the CDR3 is TGTGCCAGTAGTATCTTCTCAGGGGACTATGGCTACACCTTC. This sequence encodes CASSIFSGDYGYTF.